Sequencing of this TCR beta chain was carried out in a study of post-analysis software for immune sequencing data. Findings of the study overall: Compared with controls, patients had more of roughly five TRBV segments, including TRBV5-6, TRBV5-1 and TRBV20-1. Significantly decreased normalized Chao1 diversity was recorded for multiple sclerosis patients relative to controls.

Trimming removed 0 bases from V and 3 bases from J; junction bases left unmatched: 13. The CDR3 is 19 amino acids. A note on this clonotype: The antigen remains undetermined.

Unique molecular identifiers had been added to the TCR beta cDNA libraries. TCRdb re-derived calls from the PCR reads in MiXCR, one entry per CDR3 protein. The repertoire holds almost 700,000 distinct CDR3 sequences, with approximately 60% as singletons. Source material: blood. J is TRBJ2-1 and V is TRBV12-3 or TRBV12-4, with 8 bases lining up with TRBD1. This TCR was sampled from a girl aged 2 to 10 with multiple sclerosis. CDR3 nucleotide sequence: TGTGCCAGCAGTTTAGCCCGTTTGGGGGAAACAGGGGGCTACAATGAGCAGTTCTTC. This translates into CASSLARLGETGGYNEQFF.